The next 27 T cell receptor beta chains were all read from a single sample in a study of cytotoxic CD8 clonotypes in ibrutinib-treated CLL. Using immunoSEQ multiplex PCR, the repertoire was profiled, and TCRdb retains in-frame clones only, with some absent. The table shows roughly 180,000 clones, with around 70% occurring only once. This specimen consisted of PBMCs, obtained after 24 months of ibrutinib treatment. Receptors were obtained from a human donor with chronic lymphocytic leukemia.

This clone was seen a single time. The genes are TRBV5-1 and TRBJ2-3; perhaps TRBD2 as D (6 bases). This CDR3 comprises 16 residues. Trimming cost V 0 bases and J 2 bases, with 13 bases left between them. The germline V gene has CDR1 SGHRS and CDR2 YFSETQ. CDR3 region: CASSLGAERVTDTQYF. The CDR3 nucleotides read TGCGCCAGCAGCTTGGGGGCGGAGCGGGTCACAGATACGCAGTATTTT.

This clone came up a few times. The chain combines TRBV11-2 with TRBJ2-7; tentative D call: TRBD1 (6 bases). The CDR3 sequence is 15 residues long. The germline V and J ends were trimmed by 5 bases and 2 bases, with 16 bases remaining between them. Germline lookup yields CDR1 SGHAT and CDR2 FQNNGV. CDR3 DNA sequence: TGTGCCAGCAGCACCGACAGGTCGTATACCTACGAGCAGTACTTC. Translated, it gives CASSTDRSYTYEQYF.

This clone showed up just a few times. The rearrangement links TRBV6-1 to TRBJ2-3; either TRBD1 or TRBD2 may fit D (5 bases each). V was shortened by 9 bases and J by 2 bases, with 15 bases between the two germline ends. The CDR3 is 14 residues long. Germline loops: CDR1 MNHNS, CDR2 SASEGT. CDR3 bases: TGTGCCAGTACTCCGGGACCAAACACAGATACGCAGTATTTT. Protein sequence: CASTPGPNTDTQYF.

This chain links TRBV4-1 with TRBJ2-2, with a weak D call TRBD1 (6 bases). Trimming pared 4 bases from V and 0 bases from J, leaving 18 bases between. This CDR3 spans 18 amino acids. Per germline, CDR1 MGHRA and CDR2 YSYEKL. Here the CDR3 DNA reads TGCGCCAGCAGCCCACCTCCCATGACAGGTGCGAACACCGGGGAGCTGTTTTTT. The encoded protein is CASSPPPMTGANTGELFF.

The genes are TRBV19 and TRBJ1-1; no reliable D call. Trimming pared 5 bases from V and 2 bases from J, leaving 15 bases between. CDR3 length equals 15 residues. Germline CDR1 reads LNHDA; CDR2 reads SQIVND (reference sequence). CDR3 sequence (DNA): TGTGCCAGTAGTCTCTCTTGGTGGATCAACACTGAAGCTTTCTTT. It codes for CASSLSWWINTEAFF. Supplemented by reference TRBV19 and TRBJ1-1, the full variable domain reads DGGITQSPKYLFRKEGQNVTLSCEQNLNHDAMYWYRQDPGQGLRLIYYSQIVNDFQKGDIAEGYSVSREKKESFPLTVTSAQKNPTAFYLCASSLSWWINTEAFFGQGTRLTVV.

The chain employs TRBV6-5 and TRBJ1-1; D remains ambiguous. CDR3 size: 14 residues. Trimming left V 4 bases short and J 5 bases short, with 14 bases between. The germline V gene has CDR1 MNHEY and CDR2 SVGAGI. DNA for the CDR3: TGTGCCAGCAGTTCAACGGCGGCTCGTACTGAAGCTTTCTTT. Its protein product is CASSSTAARTEAFF.

This clone was counted only a few times. This rearrangement joins TRBV4-1 to TRBJ1-5; D is uncertain. Germline CDR1 reads MGHRA; CDR2 reads YSYEKL. The length of the CDR3 is 16 residues. Trimming removed 4 bases from V and 0 bases from J, with 13 bases in between. The CDR3 reads CASSLGLQHSNQPQHF. The CDR3 DNA follows: TGCGCCAGCAGCCTTGGGCTCCAGCATAGCAATCAGCCCCAGCATTTT.

This clone was recorded a few times. The genes are TRBV4-1 and TRBJ2-1; 14 bases are a match to TRBD2. Germline-derived CDR1 and CDR2 are MGHRA and YSYEKL. V lost 0 bases to trimming and J lost 9 bases; unmatched junction nucleotides: 10. The CDR3 has 18 residues. This CDR3 reads CASSQEAQGLAGVVEQFF. The CDR3 DNA sequence: TGCGCCAGCAGCCAAGAAGCCCAGGGACTAGCGGGAGTTGTTGAGCAGTTCTTC.

The chain recombines TRBV11-2 with TRBJ2-3; perhaps TRBD1 as D (5 bases). Germline V gives CDR1 SGHAT, CDR2 FQNNGV. The CDR3 extends over 15 amino acids. Trimming took 8 bases from V and 0 from J, leaving 15 bases between them. CDR3 loop: CASVIRGSSTDTQYF. CDR3 bases: TGTGCCAGCGTTATTAGGGGCAGTAGCACAGATACGCAGTATTTT.

This clone was seen a single time. The junction shows a germline mismatch at one end, possibly a read error. The J gene is TRBJ1-1, the V gene TRBV7-7; D unresolved. Germline CDR1 and CDR2: SSHAT and FNYEAQ (reference sequence). CDR3 length equals 13 residues. CDR3: CASSLALETEAFF. The CDR3 nucleotides read TGTGCTAGCAGCTTAGCGTTGGAGACCGAGGCTTTCTTT.

The V and J genes are TRBV2 and TRBJ2-1; 10 positions match TRBD2. Germline V gene sequence: CDR1 SNHLY, CDR2 FYNNEI. V lost 6 bases and J lost 0; bases outside the gene matches: 5. The CDR3 is 16 residues long. CDR3 DNA: TGTGCCAGCAGCTGGACTAGCGGAAGCTCCTACAATGAGCAGTTCTTC. Amino acid sequence: CASSWTSGSSYNEQFF.

The genes are TRBV2 and TRBJ2-7; D tentatively fits TRBD1 or TRBD2 (5 bases each). CDR3 length: 14 residues. Germline-derived CDR1 and CDR2 are SNHLY and FYNNEI. Trimming shortened V by 5 bases and J by 4 bases, and 15 bases separated the two germline ends. CDR3 protein: CASSPGGRSYEQYF. The CDR3 region has the DNA TGTGCCAGCAGTCCTGGGGGTAGATCTTACGAGCAGTACTTC.

This clone was counted between two and nine times. This rearrangement joins TRBV20-1 to TRBJ2-3; D is unresolved. Trimming took off 6 bases at V and 10 bases at J, with 5 bases between the two ends. The CDR3 length is 8 residues. Germline values: CDR1 DFQATT, CDR2 SNEGSKA (reference sequence). Here the CDR3 reads CSADPQYF. The CDR3 coding sequence is TGCAGTGCGGACCCGCAGTATTTT.

The chain employs TRBV6-5 and TRBJ2-1; the D is unclear. The CDR3 contains 13 residues. V was trimmed by 5 bases and J by 15 bases, leaving 20 bases between them. Germline V gene lookup returns CDR1 MNHEY and CDR2 SVGAGI. CDR3 protein: CASSPNRGQLRFF. The DNA for the CDR3 is TGTGCCAGCAGTCCAAATAGAGGTCAGCTTCGGTTCTTC.

As for this clone: Other nucleotide sequences in the sample specify the same CDR3. V is TRBV6-5 and J is TRBJ2-3; TRBD1 aligns across 9 bases. From germline, CDR1 is MNHEY and CDR2 SVGAGI. Trimming at V came to 6 bases and at J to 0 bases, leaving 1 base not matched to a gene. The CDR3 totals 14 residues. The CDR3 protein is CASRTGGSTDTQYF. The CDR3 bases are TGTGCCAGCAGGACAGGGGGAAGCACAGATACGCAGTATTTT.

There are a few counts of this clone. The J gene is TRBJ1-5, the V gene TRBV30; the D is unclear. Per germline, CDR1 GTSNPN and CDR2 SVGIG (reference sequence). CDR3 length equals 14 residues. V lost 0 bases to trimming and J lost 7 bases, with 13 bases between them. The CDR3 is CAWSVRGLDQPQHF. The CDR3 DNA follows: TGTGCCTGGAGTGTACGAGGGTTAGACCAGCCCCAGCATTTT.

The gene calls are TRBV6-5 and TRBJ2-7; no definite D call. V shed 0 bases and J shed 0 bases, with 3 bases lying between them. This CDR3 has 13 residues. Germline CDR1 and CDR2: MNHEY and SVGAGI. The CDR3 spells CASSYSISYEQYF. The CDR3 bases are TGTGCCAGCAGTTACTCGATCTCCTACGAGCAGTACTTC.

The gene calls are TRBV15 and TRBJ2-1, with D possibly being TRBD2 (6 bases). Trimming cost V 6 bases and J 5 bases, with 11 bases left between them. The CDR3 totals 13 residues. The germline CDR1 and CDR2 sequences are LNHNV and YYDKDF (reference sequence). The CDR3 protein is CATRVSGDNEQFF. The CDR3 DNA follows: TGTGCCACCAGGGTTAGCGGAGACAATGAGCAGTTCTTC.

This clone was found once. The rearrangement joins TRBV11-2 to TRBJ1-1, with D hard to call. Germline CDR1 is SGHAT and CDR2 is FQNNGV. V was shortened by 6 bases and J by 7 bases, with 15 bases between the two germline ends. The CDR3 spans 13 residues. The CDR3, as DNA: TGTGCCAGCAGGACACGGGGAGGCGGTGAAGCTTTCTTT. Its translation is CASRTRGGGEAFF.

J is TRBJ2-1 and V is TRBV11-2; D remains ambiguous. This CDR3 comprises 14 residues. Trimming removed 2 bases at V and 4 bases at J, with 9 bases between. Germline V gives CDR1 SGHAT, CDR2 FQNNGV. The CDR3 spells CASSLQHPYNEQFF. The DNA for the CDR3 is TGTGCCAGCAGCTTACAGCATCCTTACAATGAGCAGTTCTTC.

The J gene is TRBJ2-1, the V gene TRBV7-2; 9 bases map to TRBD2. The CDR3 has 14 amino acids. V gave up 6 bases and J gave up 4 bases; unmatched junction bases: 4. Germline loops: CDR1 SGHTA, CDR2 FQGNSA. The CDR3 here is CASRLAGPYNEQFF. Here the CDR3 DNA reads TGTGCCAGCAGACTAGCGGGTCCGTACAATGAGCAGTTCTTC.

CDR3 in DNA: TGTGCCAGCAGCGTACGGACAGGGGCCTACGAGCAGTACTTC. Its protein is CASSVRTGAYEQYF. V usage is TRBV9 and J usage is TRBJ2-7, with TRBD1 identical over 9 bases. The CDR3 sequence is 14 residues long. Trimming removed 1 base from V and 2 bases from J; junction bases left unmatched: 1. Germline-derived CDR1 and CDR2 are SGDLS and YYNGEE.

V and J are TRBV6-6 and TRBJ2-1; D gene ambiguous. The CDR3 is made up of 13 amino acids. Trimming left V 0 bases short and J 2 bases short, with 2 bases between. Germline V CDR1 and CDR2: MNHNY, SVGAGI (reference sequence). Here the CDR3 reads CASSYSAYNEQFF. CDR3 coding DNA: TGTGCCAGCAGTTACTCTGCCTACAATGAGCAGTTCTTC.

The chain uses TRBV30 and TRBJ2-7; D is unclear. Germline assignment: CDR1 GTSNPN and CDR2 SVGIG (reference sequence). This CDR3 region has 15 residues. V lost 0 bases and J lost 0, with 12 bases in between. CDR3 sequence: CAWSVGQASSYEQYF. CDR3 DNA sequence: TGTGCCTGGAGTGTAGGGCAGGCAAGCTCCTACGAGCAGTACTTC. The variable domain in full, with the rest retrieved from reference TRBV30 and TRBJ2-7, is SQTIHQWPATLVQPVGSPLSLECTVEGTSNPNLYWYRQAAGRGLQLLFYSVGIGQISSEVPQNLSASRPQDRQFILSSKKLLLSDSGFYLCAWSVGQASSYEQYFGPGTRLTVT.

J is TRBJ2-5 and V is TRBV6-1; D is perhaps TRBD2 (5 bases). CDR1 is MNHNS, CDR2 SASEGT, per germline. Trimming left V 6 bases short and J 5 bases short, with 13 bases between. This CDR3 is 13 amino acids long. CDR3 loop: CASRNSGLETQYF. CDR3 nucleotide sequence: TGTGCCAGCAGGAATTCGGGGTTGGAGACCCAGTACTTC.

This clone was found once. The chain joins TRBV2 to TRBJ2-7; 10 bases are a match to TRBD2. Germline CDR1 reads SNHLY; CDR2 reads FYNNEI. Trimming removed 7 bases from V and 2 bases from J; junction bases left unmatched: 14. The CDR3 loop spans 17 amino acids. CDR3 sequence (DNA): TGTGCCAGCACCGAGCAGGGACTAGCGAGAAGCGCCTACGAGCAGTACTTC. It translates to CASTEQGLARSAYEQYF.

The chain joins TRBV9 to TRBJ2-1; perhaps TRBD2 as D (7 bases). Germline CDR1 reads SGDLS; CDR2 reads YYNGEE. Deletions cut 3 bases from V and 6 bases from J, with 19 bases between. CDR3 length equals 16 residues. In DNA form, the CDR3 reads TGTGCCAGCAGCGCGATAGGGGGGGTTTTCGGCAATGAGCAGTTCTTC. Its protein product is CASSAIGGVFGNEQFF. Full variable domain (remainder filled in from reference TRBV9 and TRBJ2-1): DSGVTQTPKHLITATGQRVTLRCSPRSGDLSVYWYQQSLDQGLQFLIQYYNGEERAKGNILERFSAQQFPDLHSELNLSSLELGDSALYFCASSAIGGVFGNEQFFGPGTRLTVL.